This TCR beta chain was sequenced in a study of CD8+CD57+ T cells in acquired aplastic anemia. Study-level background: An average of 3.2 ug of DNA was obtained from sorted CD4+ and CD8+ cells. Roughly 10.8 million reads were obtained on average for healthy donor CD4+ cells.

Study-level results: Patients and controls turned out to have roughly 30 CD8+ CDR3 sequences in common. A significant difference in CD8+ Simpson's diversity between patients and controls was not found.

TCR beta VDJ and CDR3 profiling used genomic DNA as template. TCRdb passed the reads through MiXCR, listing each CDR3 protein once. The profile covers over 200,000 distinct CDR3 sequences, with around 63% appearing a single time and about 29% taken by the ten largest. The CDR3 spans 15 residues. The V end lost 0 bases, the J end lost 0 bases, and 7 bases lay between the germline ends. Germline CDR1 and CDR2: SGDLS and YYNGEE. This clonotype has a handful of counts. Its target is not known. The V gene is TRBV9, the J gene TRBJ1-5, with D hard to call. This sequence originates from a human donor in good health. The specimen was sorted CD4+, CD8+, or CD8+CD57+ T cells (not recorded which) from PBMCs. CDR3 sequence: CASSVEGLSNQPQHF. CDR3 DNA: TGTGCCAGCAGCGTAGAGGGCCTTAGCAATCAGCCCCAGCATTTT.